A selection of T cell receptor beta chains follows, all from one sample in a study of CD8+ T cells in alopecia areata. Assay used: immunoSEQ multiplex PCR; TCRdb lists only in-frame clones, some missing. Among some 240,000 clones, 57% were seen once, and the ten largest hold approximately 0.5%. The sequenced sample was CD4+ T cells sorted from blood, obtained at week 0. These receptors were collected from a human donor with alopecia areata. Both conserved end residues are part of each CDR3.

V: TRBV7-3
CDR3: CASSPGLATDTQYF

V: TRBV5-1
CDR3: CASTLKAAGGRRDTDTQYF

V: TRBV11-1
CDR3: CASSPPGELDIQYF

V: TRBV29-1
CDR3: CSVQRTGSHEQYF

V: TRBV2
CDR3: CASRITGASNQPQHF

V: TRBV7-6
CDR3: CASSLAAGGPGDTQYF

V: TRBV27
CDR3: CASSLDGTEEKLFF

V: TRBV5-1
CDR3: CASSTQRQETQYF

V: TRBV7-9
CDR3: CASSEIFNEQFF

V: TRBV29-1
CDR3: CSVGQVLAETQYF

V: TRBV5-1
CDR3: CASSPSGTENNEQFF

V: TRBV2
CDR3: CASSEPYGYTF

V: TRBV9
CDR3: CASSVAAGYEQYF

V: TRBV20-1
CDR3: CSAQNLYEQYF

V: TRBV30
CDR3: CAWSRTGRYGYTF

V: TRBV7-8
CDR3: CASSSLSGGIDTQYF